The present entry profiles one T cell receptor beta chain with its context. As a fraction of the sample, this clonotype is medium-sized (0.01 to 0.1%). Its specific antigen is unknown. It has no much larger one-base neighbor in the sample; base qualities were not kept. The library was made by 5' RACE. The sequencer was a NextSeq 500. The TCR library protocol attached a unique molecular identifier to each TCR cDNA molecule to allow correction of PCR and sequencing errors. As for how the authors treated the data: TCR identification, UMI-based error correction and CDR3 extraction were all carried out with Decombinator tools. TCRs above a frequency of 2 per 1,000, corresponding to the top 1% of the tumor frequency distribution, were defined as expanded. Expanded tumor TCRs were classed as regional if statistically deemed absent (corrected P<0.05) from at least one tumor region, otherwise ubiquitous. Rényi diversity was computed with the R vegan package after subsampling each repertoire 100 times to 5,000 TCRs. To build CDR3 similarity networks, amino acid triplet string-kernel similarity was used, and CDR3s were connected when their pairwise similarity was above 0.82. Through fastp at Q25 and MiXCR, TCRdb rebuilt clones from the public reads, retaining in-frame beta chains. Each CDR3 protein appears once, grouped with its most common genes and DNA. TCRdb assigned the V and J calls; the authors' analysis was not used. The sample has several thousand distinct CDR3 sequences on record, approximately 22% of them singletons. The ten largest clones capture approximately 9.4% of the sample.

The record originates from a study of spatial heterogeneity in lung cancer (dated by TCRdb to between 2018 and 2021). A note on the overall study: More beta-chain than alpha-chain transcripts were consistently detected, likely reflecting higher beta-chain transcript abundance. In the raw uncorrected reads, each unique combination of TCR and UMI appeared more than ten times on average. Nonsynonymous mutation counts, determined by whole-exome sequencing of tumor tissue, were related to features of the TCR repertoire. At surgery, 220 tumor regions, roughly 63 matched nontumor lung samples and a few dozen PBMC samples were TCR-sequenced for both alpha and beta chains. TCR transcript counts in tumor regions correlated strongly with a T cell transcriptional module score from matched bulk RNA-seq. In non-small cell lung cancer, the study made a quantitative comparison of TCR alpha and beta repertoires among multiple tumor regions, matched nontumor lung and blood. Overall results and qualifications from the work: The number of expanded intratumoral alpha and beta TCRs correlated with the tumor nonsynonymous mutation count. TCR-seq coverage of tumor T cells was estimated at only roughly 6.5% for alpha chains and 13% to 15% for beta chains. Additional single-cell paired TCR alpha and beta sequencing was considered necessary to confirm, at a functional level, the hypothesis that regional TCRs recognize regional mutations. The count of ubiquitous expanded TCRs correlated with the count of ubiquitous nonsynonymous mutations, and the count of regional expanded TCRs correlated with the count of regional nonsynonymous mutations.

In the paper's terms, the time point label means: sample taken at primary tumor resection. Samples were obtained from approximately 72 patients with early-stage, untreated non-small cell lung cancer from the lung TRACERx cohort. TCR sequencing used whole RNA extracted from tumor and nontumor lung tissue, or from cryopreserved PBMC samples, without cell sorting. Only patients for whom sufficient RNA was available from at least two tumor regions were selected for TCR sequencing. Tumor and adjacent nontumor lung specimens were reviewed by a lung pathologist before selection. Clipping removes 10 bases from V and 1 base from J, with 10 as the unmatched junction base count. CDR1 MNHEY and CDR2 SMNVEV were looked up in the germline V gene (reference sequence). The CDR3 measures 15 amino acids from cysteine to phenylalanine. Kept here is only the CDR3 DNA, which spans 45 bases and is read in frame from base 1.

The chain is made from TRBV27 and TRBJ2-5, and TRBD1 aligns with 9 junction nucleotides. This sample comprised lung tumor tissue, obtained at surgery. This TCR came from a male donor with early-stage non-small cell lung cancer. The sequence in DNA is TGTGCCACCGGGACAGGGCACAAGATCCAAGAGACCCAGTACTTC. Its protein product is CATGTGHKIQETQYF.